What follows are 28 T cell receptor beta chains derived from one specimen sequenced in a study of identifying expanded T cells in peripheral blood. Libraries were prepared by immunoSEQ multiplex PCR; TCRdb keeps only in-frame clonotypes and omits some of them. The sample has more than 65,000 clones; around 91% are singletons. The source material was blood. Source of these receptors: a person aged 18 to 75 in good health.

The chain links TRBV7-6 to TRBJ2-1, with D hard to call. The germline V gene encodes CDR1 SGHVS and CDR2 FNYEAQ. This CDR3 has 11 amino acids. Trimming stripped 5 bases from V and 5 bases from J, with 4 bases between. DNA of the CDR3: TGTGCCAGCAGCCTTCACAATGAGCAGTTCTTC. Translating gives CASSLHNEQFF.

CDR3 residues: CASTRGATREQFF. CDR3 DNA sequence: TGTGCCAGCACCCGGGGGGCCACCCGAGAGCAGTTCTTC. The chain carries TRBV5-6 and TRBJ2-1; TRBD2 might be the D (7 bases). The CDR3 totals 13 residues. Germline V lookup: CDR1 SGHDT, CDR2 YYEEEE. Trimming took off 6 bases at V and 10 bases at J, with 17 bases between the two ends.

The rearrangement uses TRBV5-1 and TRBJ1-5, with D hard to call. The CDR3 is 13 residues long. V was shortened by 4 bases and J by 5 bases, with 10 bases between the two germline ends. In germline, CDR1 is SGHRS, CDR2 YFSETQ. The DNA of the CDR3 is TGCGCCAGCAGCCAAGGACCAGATCAGCCCCAGCATTTT. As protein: CASSQGPDQPQHF.

DNA for the CDR3: TGTGCCAGCAGCTTGTGGACAGGGGCCCAGGAGACCCAGTACTTC. Residues: CASSLWTGAQETQYF. The chain recombines TRBV4-2 with TRBJ2-5; 9 bases are a match to TRBD1. The CDR3 is made up of 15 amino acids. Germline-derived CDR1 and CDR2 are LGHNA and YNFKEQ. The J segment lost 5 bases and the V segment lost 5 bases, leaving 9 bases of the junction unmatched.

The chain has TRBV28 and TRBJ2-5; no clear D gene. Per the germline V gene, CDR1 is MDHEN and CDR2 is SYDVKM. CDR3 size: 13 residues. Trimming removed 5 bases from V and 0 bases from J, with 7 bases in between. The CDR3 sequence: CASSPDYQETQYF. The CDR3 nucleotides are TGTGCCAGCAGTCCCGACTACCAAGAGACCCAGTACTTC.

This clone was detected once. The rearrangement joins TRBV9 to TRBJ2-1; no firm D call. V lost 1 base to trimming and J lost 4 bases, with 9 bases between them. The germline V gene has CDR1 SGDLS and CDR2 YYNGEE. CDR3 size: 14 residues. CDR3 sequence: CASSVSDGYNEQFF. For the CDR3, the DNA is TGTGCCAGCAGCGTAAGTGATGGGTACAATGAGCAGTTCTTC.

The CDR3: CASSLGYSRTDTQYF. CDR3 nucleotide sequence: TGTGCCAGCAGCTTAGGGTACAGCCGCACAGATACGCAGTATTTT. V usage is TRBV7-2 and J usage is TRBJ2-3; D call uncertain. The V gene lost 1 base and the J gene lost 1 base, with 9 bases spanning the gap. This CDR3 comprises 15 residues. CDR1 and CDR2 from the germline V gene are SGHTA and FQGNSA. The full variable domain, its missing parts supplied by reference TRBV7-2 and TRBJ2-3, is GAGVSQSPSNKVTEKGKDVELRCDPISGHTALYWYRQSLGQGLEFLIYFQGNSAPDKSGLPSDRFSAERTGGSVSTLTIQRTQQEDSAVYLCASSLGYSRTDTQYFGPGTRLTVL.

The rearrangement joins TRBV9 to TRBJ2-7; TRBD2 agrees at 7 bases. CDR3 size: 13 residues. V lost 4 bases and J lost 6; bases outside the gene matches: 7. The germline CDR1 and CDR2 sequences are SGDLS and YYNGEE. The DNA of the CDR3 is TGTGCCAGCAGCACTAATCCGGGAGGCGAGCAGTACTTC. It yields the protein CASSTNPGGEQYF.

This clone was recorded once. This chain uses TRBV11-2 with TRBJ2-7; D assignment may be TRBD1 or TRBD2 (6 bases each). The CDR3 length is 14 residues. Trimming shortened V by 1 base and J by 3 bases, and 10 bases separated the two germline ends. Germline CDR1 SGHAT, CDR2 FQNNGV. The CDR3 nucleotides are TGTGCCAGCAGCTTAGCGGGGGCCCTCTACGAGCAGTACTTC. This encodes CASSLAGALYEQYF.

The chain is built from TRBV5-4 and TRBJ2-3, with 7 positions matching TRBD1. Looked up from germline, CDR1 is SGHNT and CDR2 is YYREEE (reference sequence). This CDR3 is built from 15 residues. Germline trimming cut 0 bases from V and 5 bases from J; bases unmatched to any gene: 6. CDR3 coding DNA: TGTGCCAGCAGCTTGGGCCCAACAGGGGAAGATACGCAGTATTTT. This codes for CASSLGPTGEDTQYF.

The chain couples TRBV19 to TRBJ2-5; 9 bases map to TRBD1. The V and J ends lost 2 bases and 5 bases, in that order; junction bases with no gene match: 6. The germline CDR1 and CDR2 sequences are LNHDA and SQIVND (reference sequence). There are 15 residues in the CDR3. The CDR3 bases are TGTGCCAGTAGTATACCGGGACAGGGTAGCGAGACCCAGTACTTC. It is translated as CASSIPGQGSETQYF.

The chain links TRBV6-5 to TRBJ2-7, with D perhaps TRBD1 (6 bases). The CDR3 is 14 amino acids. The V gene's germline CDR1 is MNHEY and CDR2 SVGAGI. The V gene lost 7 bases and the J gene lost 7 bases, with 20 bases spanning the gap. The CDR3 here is CASTRVAGAQEQYF. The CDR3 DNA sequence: TGTGCCAGCACCCGTGTAGCAGGGGCTCAAGAGCAGTACTTC.

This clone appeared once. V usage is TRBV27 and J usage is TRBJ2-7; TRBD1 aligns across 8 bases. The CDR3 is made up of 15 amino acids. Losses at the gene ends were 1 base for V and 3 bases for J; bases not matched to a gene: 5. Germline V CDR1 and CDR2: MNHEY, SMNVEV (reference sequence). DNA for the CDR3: TGTGCCAGCAGTTTATATATGGACAGGGTCTACGAGCAGTACTTC. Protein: CASSLYMDRVYEQYF.

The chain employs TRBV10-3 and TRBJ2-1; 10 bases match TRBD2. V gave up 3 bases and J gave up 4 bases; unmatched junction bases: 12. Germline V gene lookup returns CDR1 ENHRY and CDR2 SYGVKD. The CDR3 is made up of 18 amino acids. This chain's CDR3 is CAISDLIAGGFSYNEQFF. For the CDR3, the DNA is TGTGCCATCAGTGATTTGATAGCGGGGGGATTTAGTTACAATGAGCAGTTCTTC.

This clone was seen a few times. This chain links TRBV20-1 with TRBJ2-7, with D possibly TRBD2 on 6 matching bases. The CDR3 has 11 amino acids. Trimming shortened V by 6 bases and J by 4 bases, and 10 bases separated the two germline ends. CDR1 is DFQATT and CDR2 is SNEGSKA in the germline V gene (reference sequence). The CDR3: CSASRGYEQYF. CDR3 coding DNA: TGCAGTGCCTCCCGGGGGTACGAGCAGTACTTC.

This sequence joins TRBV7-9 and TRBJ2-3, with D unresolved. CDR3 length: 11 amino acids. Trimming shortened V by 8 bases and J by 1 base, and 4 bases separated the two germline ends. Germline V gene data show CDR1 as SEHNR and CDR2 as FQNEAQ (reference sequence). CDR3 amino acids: CASGGTDTQYF. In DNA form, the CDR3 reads TGTGCCAGCGGGGGCACAGATACGCAGTATTTT.

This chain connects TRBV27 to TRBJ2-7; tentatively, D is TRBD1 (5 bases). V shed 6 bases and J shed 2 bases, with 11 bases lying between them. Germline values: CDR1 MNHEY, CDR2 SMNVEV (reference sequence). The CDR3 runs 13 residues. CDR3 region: CASRKTDTYEQYF. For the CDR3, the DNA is TGTGCCAGCAGGAAGACAGATACCTACGAGCAGTACTTC.

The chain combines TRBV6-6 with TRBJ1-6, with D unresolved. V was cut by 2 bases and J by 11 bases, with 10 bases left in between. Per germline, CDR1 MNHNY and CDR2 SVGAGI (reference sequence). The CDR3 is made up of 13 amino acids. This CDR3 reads CASSYRGVTPLHF. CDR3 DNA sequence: TGTGCCAGCAGTTACCGTGGGGTGACACCCCTCCACTTT.

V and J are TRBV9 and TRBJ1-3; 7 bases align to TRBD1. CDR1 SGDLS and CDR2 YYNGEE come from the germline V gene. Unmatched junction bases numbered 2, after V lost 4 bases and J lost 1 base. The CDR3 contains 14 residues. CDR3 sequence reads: CASSPQGSGNTIYF. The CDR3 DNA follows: TGTGCCAGCAGCCCACAGGGGTCTGGAAACACCATATATTTT.

CDR3 bases: TGTGCCAGCAGCCGACCGGGACAGGGATCCTACGAGCAGTACTTC. As protein: CASSRPGQGSYEQYF. The V gene is TRBV6-5, the J gene TRBJ2-7; 9 nucleotides agree with TRBD1. V was clipped by 6 bases and J by 1 base; unmatched bases: 7. Germline CDR1 MNHEY, CDR2 SVGAGI. The length of the CDR3 is 15 residues.

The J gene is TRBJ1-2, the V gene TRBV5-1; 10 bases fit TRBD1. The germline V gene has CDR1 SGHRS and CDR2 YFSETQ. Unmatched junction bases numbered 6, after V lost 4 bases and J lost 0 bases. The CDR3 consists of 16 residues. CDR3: CASSQTGGASNYGYTF. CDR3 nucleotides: TGCGCCAGCAGCCAGACAGGGGGCGCGTCTAACTATGGCTACACCTTC. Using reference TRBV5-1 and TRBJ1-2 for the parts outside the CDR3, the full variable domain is KAGVTQTPRYLIKTRGQQVTLSCSPISGHRSVSWYQQTPGQGLQFLFEYFSETQRNKGNFPGRFSGRQFSNSRSEMNVSTLELGDSALYLCASSQTGGASNYGYTFGSGTRLTVV.

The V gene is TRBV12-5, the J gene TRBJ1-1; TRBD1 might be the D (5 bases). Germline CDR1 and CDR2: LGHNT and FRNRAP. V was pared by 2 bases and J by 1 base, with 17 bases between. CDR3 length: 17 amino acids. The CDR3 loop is CASGLPRGGAANTEAFF. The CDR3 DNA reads TGTGCTAGTGGTTTGCCCCGAGGCGGGGCCGCGAACACTGAAGCTTTCTTT.

The CDR3 region is CASTLSWTGGNPGYTF. CDR3 DNA: TGTGCCAGCACCCTTTCTTGGACAGGGGGCAATCCTGGCTACACCTTC. V and J are TRBV7-2 and TRBJ1-2; 11 nucleotides line up with TRBD1. The V gene end was trimmed by 7 bases and the J gene end by 7 bases; junction bases not matched to a gene: 14. The CDR3 runs to 16 residues. Germline CDR1 SGHTA, CDR2 FQGNSA.

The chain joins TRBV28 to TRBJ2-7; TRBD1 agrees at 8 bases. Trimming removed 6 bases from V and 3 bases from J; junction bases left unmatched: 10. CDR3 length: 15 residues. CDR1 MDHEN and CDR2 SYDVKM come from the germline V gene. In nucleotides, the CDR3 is TGTGCCAGCAGAGTTCCGGGACAGGAGAACTACGAGCAGTACTTC. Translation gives CASRVPGQENYEQYF.

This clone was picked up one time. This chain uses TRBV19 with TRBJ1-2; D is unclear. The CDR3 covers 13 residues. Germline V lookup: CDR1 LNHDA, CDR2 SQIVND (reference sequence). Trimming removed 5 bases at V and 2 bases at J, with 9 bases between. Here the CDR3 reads CASSSTENYGYTF. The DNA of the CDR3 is TGTGCCAGTAGTTCGACTGAGAACTATGGCTACACCTTC.

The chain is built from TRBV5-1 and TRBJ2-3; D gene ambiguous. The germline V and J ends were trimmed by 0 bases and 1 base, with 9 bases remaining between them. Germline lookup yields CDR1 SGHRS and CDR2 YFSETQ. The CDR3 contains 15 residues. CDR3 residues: CASSLGGPGTDTQYF. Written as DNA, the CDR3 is TGCGCCAGCAGCTTGGGGGGTCCAGGCACAGATACGCAGTATTTT.

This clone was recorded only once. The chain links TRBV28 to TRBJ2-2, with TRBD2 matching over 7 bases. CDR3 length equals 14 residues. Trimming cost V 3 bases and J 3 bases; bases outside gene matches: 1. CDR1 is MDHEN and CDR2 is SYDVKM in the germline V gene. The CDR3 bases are TGTGCCAGCAGTTTGGGGGGGTACACCGGGGAGCTGTTTTTT. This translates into CASSLGGYTGELFF.

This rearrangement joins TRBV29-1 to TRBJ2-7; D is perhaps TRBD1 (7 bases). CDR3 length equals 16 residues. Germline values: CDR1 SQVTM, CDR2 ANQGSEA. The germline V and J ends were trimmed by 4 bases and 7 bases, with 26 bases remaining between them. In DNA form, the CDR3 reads TGCAGCGTTGCGGGTGCTTTTCAGGGGGGTTCGCATGAGCAGTACTTC. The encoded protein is CSVAGAFQGGSHEQYF.